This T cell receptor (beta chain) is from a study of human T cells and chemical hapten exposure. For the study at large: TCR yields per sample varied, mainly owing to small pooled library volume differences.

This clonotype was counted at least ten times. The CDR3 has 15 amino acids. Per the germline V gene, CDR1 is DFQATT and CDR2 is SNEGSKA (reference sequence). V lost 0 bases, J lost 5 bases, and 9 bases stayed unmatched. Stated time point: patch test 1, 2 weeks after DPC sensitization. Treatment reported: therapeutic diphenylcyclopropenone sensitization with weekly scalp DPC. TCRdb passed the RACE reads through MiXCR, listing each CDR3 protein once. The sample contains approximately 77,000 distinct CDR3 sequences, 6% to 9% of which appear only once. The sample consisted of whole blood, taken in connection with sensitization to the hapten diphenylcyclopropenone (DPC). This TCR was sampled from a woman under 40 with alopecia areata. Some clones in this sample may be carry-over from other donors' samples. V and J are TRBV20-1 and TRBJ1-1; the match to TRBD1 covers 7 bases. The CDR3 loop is CSARDPRQGGTEAFF. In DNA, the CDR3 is TGCAGTGCTAGAGATCCTCGACAGGGCGGGACTGAAGCTTTCTTT.